This is a list of T cell receptor beta chains from one sample in a study of cytomegalovirus exposure and HLA in healthy donors. The method was immunoSEQ multiplex PCR; TCRdb's version includes in-frame clones alone and lacks a portion of them. The sample has about 150,000 clones, about 80% seen once. The sequencing sample was made of PBMCs. The receptors were sampled from a man aged 25 to 40 in good health and CMV-seropositive. Both conserved end residues are part of each CDR3. D genes are given only for firm matches. Rows give clone size only sometimes, using once, few, many, or a class for an expanded clone.

v_call	clone_size	d_call	j_call	cdr3_nt	cdr3_aa
TRBV6-1	once	.	TRBJ2-5	TGTGCCAGCAGTGAAGCCGTCGCTAGACCTGGAGAGACCCAGTACTTC	CASSEAVARPGETQYF
TRBV5-1	once	.	TRBJ2-1	TGCGCCAGCAGCTTGGCCCTGAACAGGGTGAGTATGTCCGATGAGCAGTTCTTC	CASSLALNRVSMSDEQFF
TRBV30	.	TRBD2	TRBJ2-3	TGTGCCTGGTCAACCGGACTAGATGGTCGGTATTTT	CAWSTGLDGRYF
TRBV15	.	TRBD1	TRBJ1-4	TGTGCCACCAGCAGCGGGGGGGGACAGGGACGTGAAAAACTGTTTTTT	CATSSGGGQGREKLFF
TRBV6-5	.	TRBD1	TRBJ2-6	TGTGCCAGCAGTTACGGGACAGTCTCTGGGGCCAACGTCCTGACTTTC	CASSYGTVSGANVLTF
TRBV7-9	.	TRBD1	TRBJ1-5	TGTGCCAGCAGCTTAGGGGACAGTATTAGCAATCAGCCCCAGCATTTT	CASSLGDSISNQPQHF
TRBV18	few	TRBD1	TRBJ1-1	TGTGCCAGCTCACCACAGGGGGCAGGGGAAGCTTTCTTT	CASSPQGAGEAFF
TRBV19	.	.	TRBJ2-3	TGTGCCAGTAGTATAGCCTCCGGGGAGGGCACAGATACGCAGTATTTT	CASSIASGEGTDTQYF
TRBV7-2	.	TRBD2	TRBJ2-1	TGTGCCAGCAGCTTGCCGGGACTACTCTACAATGAGCAGTTCTTC	CASSLPGLLYNEQFF
TRBV19	once	TRBD2	TRBJ2-3	TGTGCCAGTAGTCACGGACTAGCGGGCCTCACAGATACGCAGTATTTT	CASSHGLAGLTDTQYF
TRBV7-6	.	TRBD2	TRBJ2-3	TGTGCCAGCAGCTTACTAGCGGGAGTCCCAGATACGCAGTATTTT	CASSLLAGVPDTQYF
TRBV28	.	.	TRBJ2-7	TGTGCCAGCAGTTTACGACAGATCACGGACGAGCAGTACTTC	CASSLRQITDEQYF
TRBV19	.	TRBD2	TRBJ2-1	TGTGCCAGTAGACCCTCGGGGAGGGGCGAATACAATGAGCAGTTCTTC	CASRPSGRGEYNEQFF
TRBV4-1	.	.	TRBJ2-2	TGCGCCAGCAGCCCAAGTTTTACAGGTCCGGACACCGGGGAGCTGTTTTTT	CASSPSFTGPDTGELFF
TRBV7-8	.	TRBD1	TRBJ1-1	TGTGCCAGCAGCCCTAGGGGACAGCTGAACACTGAAGCTTTCTTT	CASSPRGQLNTEAFF
TRBV27	.	TRBD2	TRBJ2-1	TGTGCCAGCAGTTTCCCCGGGACTAGCGGGAAAAACAATGAGCAGTTCTTC	CASSFPGTSGKNNEQFF
TRBV28	few	.	TRBJ2-7	TGTGCCAGCAGTTTCGGGACACATAGAGGGGAGCAGTACTTC	CASSFGTHRGEQYF
TRBV5-8	.	.	TRBJ2-6	TGTGCCAGCAGCTTGGCAGGTTCTGGGGCCAACGTCCTGACTTTC	CASSLAGSGANVLTF
TRBV27	.	.	TRBJ1-4	TGTGCCAGCAGTTTTAATCCAGTCGGAGCAACTAATGAAAAACTGTTTTTT	CASSFNPVGATNEKLFF
TRBV10-3	.	TRBD1	TRBJ2-7	TGTGCCATCAGGAAGACAGGGGCGGACTACGAGCAGTACTTC	CAIRKTGADYEQYF
TRBV25-1	.	.	TRBJ2-7	TGTGCCAGCAGTGCGGGAAGGCACGAGCAGTACTTC	CASSAGRHEQYF
TRBV11-1	.	.	TRBJ1-1	TGTGCCAGCAGCTCGGAGTTTACGAACACTGAAGCTTTCTTT	CASSSEFTNTEAFF
TRBV19	.	.	TRBJ2-4	TGTGCCAGTAGTATCCCCGCGGGTATCAACATTCAGTACTTC	CASSIPAGINIQYF
TRBV7-9	.	.	TRBJ2-6	TGTGCCAGCAGCCTAAAGAGCTCTGGGGCCAACGTCCTGACTTTC	CASSLKSSGANVLTF
TRBV10-3	.	.	TRBJ1-1	TGTGCCATCAGTGAGCCGAACATGAACACTGAAGCTTTCTTT	CAISEPNMNTEAFF
TRBV7-9	.	TRBD2	TRBJ2-1	TGTGCCAGCAGCCGAGGACTAGCGGGATACTCCTACAATGAGCAGTTCTTC	CASSRGLAGYSYNEQFF
TRBV5-4	.	TRBD2	TRBJ2-5	TGTGCCAGCAGCTTGGGCGGGACTAGCGGGAGCCAACAAGAGACCCAGTACTTC	CASSLGGTSGSQQETQYF
TRBV19	.	TRBD2	TRBJ2-7	TGTGCCAGTAGTCGAACTAGCGGGAGTTACGAGCAGTACTTC	CASSRTSGSYEQYF
TRBV11-2	few	.	TRBJ2-7	TGTGCCAGCAGCTTAGCTTACGAGCAGTACTTC	CASSLAYEQYF